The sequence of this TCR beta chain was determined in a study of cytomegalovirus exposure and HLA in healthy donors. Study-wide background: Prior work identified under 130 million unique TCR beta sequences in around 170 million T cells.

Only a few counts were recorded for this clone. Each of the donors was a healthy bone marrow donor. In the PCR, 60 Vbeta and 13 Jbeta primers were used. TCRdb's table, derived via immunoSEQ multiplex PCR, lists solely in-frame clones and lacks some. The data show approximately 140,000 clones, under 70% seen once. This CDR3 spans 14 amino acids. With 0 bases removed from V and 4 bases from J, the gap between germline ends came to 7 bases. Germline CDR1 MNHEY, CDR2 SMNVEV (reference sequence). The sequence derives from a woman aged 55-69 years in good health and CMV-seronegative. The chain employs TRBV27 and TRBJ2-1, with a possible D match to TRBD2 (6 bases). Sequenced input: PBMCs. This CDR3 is CASSLSGLYNEQFF. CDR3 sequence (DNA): TGTGCCAGCAGTTTATCGGGACTGTACAATGAGCAGTTCTTC.